This T cell receptor beta chain was captured by sequencing in a study of blood T cells in healthy people across ages. Findings and limits, study-wide: A strong correlation was found between TCR beta diversity and the percentage of naive T cells. Per-million-T-cell TCR beta diversity fell roughly linearly with age. Unknown donor CMV status possibly confounded expanded clonotype changes.

Notes on this clonotype: What it binds is not known.

The authors ran a second PCR of about 6 to 11 cycles using a sample-barcoded 5' primer and a J-beta primer mix. TCRdb passed the 5' RACE reads through MiXCR, listing each CDR3 protein once. The sample lists approximately 800,000 distinct CDR3 sequences, 58% seen once, with over 20% in the top ten. The germline CDR1 and CDR2 sequences are MGHRA and YSYEKL. The CDR3 contains 12 residues. V was clipped by 0 bases and J by 9 bases, with 9 bases between them. This clonotype was obtained from a young man in good health. This chain connects TRBV4-1 to TRBJ2-7; D unclear. What was sequenced was blood. The CDR3 is CASSQDIYPQYF. In DNA form, the CDR3 reads TGCGCCAGCAGCCAAGATATCTATCCGCAGTACTTC.